This is a list of T cell receptor beta chains from one sample in a study of blood T cell repertoires in COVID-19. Repertoires were generated with immunoSEQ multiplex PCR, while TCRdb's copy carries only in-frame clones and drops some. The top ten clones hold just under 20% of a sample with about 24,000 clones, roughly 87% of them seen once. Material: peripheral blood. These receptors were taken from a human donor in a cohort sampled during active COVID-19. Each CDR3 is given with its conserved first and last residue. The D gene is left open where the match is weak. Expanded clones are given a class, and other clones once, few, many or no size at all.

.	.	TRBV3-1/TRBV3-2	TRBJ1-1	TGTGCCAGCAGCCAAGCAGACAGGAACACTGAAGCTTTCTTT	CASSQADRNTEAFF
.	.	TRBV19	TRBJ1-5	TGTGCCAGTAGTATGTCACAGGGCTATAGCAATCAGCCCCAGCATTTT	CASSMSQGYSNQPQHF
.	.	TRBV2	TRBJ2-3	TGTGCCAGCAGTGAAGTGGCAAGCGGGTCCACAGATACGCAGTATTTT	CASSEVASGSTDTQYF
.	TRBD1	TRBV9	TRBJ2-7	TGTGCCAGCAGCGGCGGGACAGGGGATTCCGAGCAGTACTTC	CASSGGTGDSEQYF
.	.	TRBV11-2	TRBJ1-4	TGTGCCAGCAGCTTAGGTCGACAGGCAACTAATGAAAAACTGTTTTTT	CASSLGRQATNEKLFF
.	.	TRBV28	TRBJ1-5	TGTGCCAGCAGGATAAAAGTCGGTCAGCCCCAGCATTTT	CASRIKVGQPQHF
.	TRBD2	TRBV30	TRBJ2-1	TGTGCCTGGAGTGTTTTAGCGGGGGCGAAATTCAGGGAGCAGTTCTTC	CAWSVLAGAKFREQFF
.	TRBD1	TRBV2	TRBJ1-4	TGTGCCAGCAGGGGTCAGGGGGTATATGGTGAAAAACTGTTTTTT	CASRGQGVYGEKLFF
.	.	TRBV6-6	TRBJ1-3	TGTGCCAGCAGACCGACAGGCTCTGGAAACACCATATATTTT	CASRPTGSGNTIYF
.	TRBD1	TRBV10-1	TRBJ1-4	TGCGCCAGCACTCTTCGACGGGGGACAGGGAACGAAAAACTGTTTTTT	CASTLRRGTGNEKLFF
.	.	TRBV5-1	TRBJ2-7	TGCGCCAGCAGCTTGTTTTTCGCGCAGGGGTCCTACGAGCAGTACTTC	CASSLFFAQGSYEQYF
.	.	TRBV30	TRBJ2-3	TGTGCCTGGAGTACCTTTAAGACAGGCACAGATACGCAGTATTTT	CAWSTFKTGTDTQYF
.	.	TRBV28	TRBJ1-1	TGTGCCAGCAGTTTGAGCGGGACTGAAGCTTTCTTT	CASSLSGTEAFF
.	.	TRBV6-6	TRBJ1-6	TGTGCCAGCAGTTACCAAGAGTCTAATTCACCCCTCCACTTT	CASSYQESNSPLHF
.	.	TRBV5-1	TRBJ2-7	TGCGCCAGCAGCTTGGGGACAGCCTCCTACGAGCAGTACTTC	CASSLGTASYEQYF
.	.	TRBV9	TRBJ2-1	TGTGCCAGCAGCGCCAGCGGTCCCTCCTACAATGAGCAGTTCTTC	CASSASGPSYNEQFF
.	TRBD1	TRBV9	TRBJ1-5	TGTGCCAGCAGCGTAGGACAGGGCGAGGCGCCCCAGCATTTT	CASSVGQGEAPQHF
.	.	TRBV28	TRBJ1-4	TGTGCCAGCAGTTTGCCCACAGGGACTAATGAAAAACTGTTTTTT	CASSLPTGTNEKLFF
.	.	TRBV12-3/TRBV12-4	TRBJ1-1	TGTGCCAGCAGTTTGCGAAACACTGAAGCTTTCTTT	CASSLRNTEAFF
.	TRBD1	TRBV6-5	TRBJ2-5	TGTGCCAGCAGTTACTCGACCGGGACAGGGGTCGAGACCCAGTACTTC	CASSYSTGTGVETQYF
once	.	TRBV29-1	TRBJ1-3	TGCAGCTCCAACAGGAACTCTGGAAACACCATATATTTT	CSSNRNSGNTIYF
.	.	TRBV10-3	TRBJ2-1	TGTGCCATCAGTGAGTTCGGCGGGTCCGGCGATGAGCAGTTCTTC	CAISEFGGSGDEQFF
.	TRBD1	TRBV30	TRBJ1-2	TGTGCCTGGAGTCGACAGGGGGTTTTCAACTATGGCTACACCTTC	CAWSRQGVFNYGYTF
.	TRBD2	TRBV28	TRBJ2-5	TGTGCCAGCAGGGGGACTAGCGGGAGCTTCCAGGGAGAGACCCAGTACTTC	CASRGTSGSFQGETQYF
.	TRBD2	TRBV15	TRBJ2-7	TGTGCCACCACCCCTGGGTGGAGCGGGGACTACGAGCAGTACTTC	CATTPGWSGDYEQYF
.	TRBD1	TRBV7-8	TRBJ1-2	TGTGCCAGCAGCTTAGCCCTCCCGGGACAGGCACCCTATGGCTACACCTTC	CASSLALPGQAPYGYTF
.	TRBD2	TRBV29-1	TRBJ2-6	TGCAGCGTAGCCGGGGGGGCGTGGACTGGGGCCAACGTCCTGACTTTC	CSVAGGAWTGANVLTF
.	.	TRBV7-2	TRBJ2-7	TGTGCCAGCAGCTTATTGCCACTAGACCCATACGAGCAGTACTTC	CASSLLPLDPYEQYF
.	.	TRBV19	TRBJ1-1	TGTGCCAGTAGAAGAACCTCGGACAGCACCACTGAAGCTTTCTTT	CASRRTSDSTTEAFF
few	TRBD2	TRBV11-2	TRBJ2-2	TGTGCCAGCAGCTCGGGACTAGCGGTTACCGGGGAGCTGTTTTTT	CASSSGLAVTGELFF
.	.	TRBV30	TRBJ1-1	TGTGCCTGGAGATTGACAGCCGGGGAAGCTTTCTTT	CAWRLTAGEAFF
once	.	TRBV9	TRBJ1-4	TGTGCCAGCAGCCCTGGAGGCAAAACTAATGAAAAACTGTTTTTT	CASSPGGKTNEKLFF
once	TRBD2	TRBV7-3	TRBJ2-5	TGTGCCAGCAGCTTAGGCCCGCCAGGCTCTGGCGGGAGGGTCCAAGAGACCCAGTACTTC	CASSLGPPGSGGRVQETQYF
.	TRBD1	TRBV5-8	TRBJ1-4	TGTGCCAGCAGCTCCGGAGGACAGGCAACTAATGAAAAACTGTTTTTT	CASSSGGQATNEKLFF
.	.	TRBV4-2	TRBJ1-1	TGTGCCAGCAGTCCGGTTTCCATGAACACTGAAGCTTTCTTT	CASSPVSMNTEAFF
few	.	TRBV7-9	TRBJ1-2	TGTGCCAGCAGCCCGGGCCCGGGGGATGGCTACACCTTC	CASSPGPGDGYTF
.	.	TRBV4-1	TRBJ2-5	TGCGCCAGCAGCCAAGATCTCGGACAGCCTAACCGTCAAGAGACCCAGTACTTC	CASSQDLGQPNRQETQYF
.	.	TRBV4-2	TRBJ2-2	TGTGCCAGCAGCCAAGACCCTATTTACACCGGGGAGCTGTTTTTT	CASSQDPIYTGELFF
.	.	TRBV5-5	TRBJ1-3	TGTGCCAGCAGCTTGGGGGACATCTCTGGAAACACCATATATTTT	CASSLGDISGNTIYF
.	.	TRBV7-2	TRBJ2-2	TGTGCCAGCAGCTTAAACCAGGGCGGCGGGGAGCTGTTTTTT	CASSLNQGGGELFF
.	TRBD1	TRBV5-6	TRBJ2-5	TGTGCCAGCAGTAAGGCCGGGACAGGAGTTGAGACCCAGTACTTC	CASSKAGTGVETQYF
.	.	TRBV7-8	TRBJ2-7	TGTGCCAGCAGCCCCCACTCCTACGAGCAGTACTTC	CASSPHSYEQYF
.	.	TRBV19	TRBJ1-5	TGTGCCAGTAGTATCTCTCGGACAGATAATCAGCCCCAGCATTTT	CASSISRTDNQPQHF
.	TRBD1	TRBV4-2	TRBJ2-5	TGTGCCAGCAGCCAAGGAGGGACAGCCCAAGAGACCCAGTACTTC	CASSQGGTAQETQYF
.	TRBD1	TRBV7-9	TRBJ2-6	TGTGCCAGCAGCACGCAAGGACAGGGTGGTCCCAACGTCCTGACTTTC	CASSTQGQGGPNVLTF
.	TRBD1	TRBV19	TRBJ1-1	TGTGCCAGCCGACGACAGGGGGCGGAAAAAAGGGTAACTGAAGCTTTCTTT	CASRRQGAEKRVTEAFF
.	.	TRBV7-2	TRBJ2-5	TGTGCCAGCAGCTGGACAGTCCAAGAGACCCAGTACTTC	CASSWTVQETQYF
once	.	TRBV15	TRBJ2-1	TGTGCCACCACTCCGGACAGCGTAATTAACGAGCAGTTCTTC	CATTPDSVINEQFF
.	.	TRBV19	TRBJ2-2	TGTGCCAGTAGTACTCAGGGCGCGAACACCGGGGAGCTGTTTTTT	CASSTQGANTGELFF
.	.	TRBV19	TRBJ2-5	TGTGCCAGTACCTCGCAGAGGGGGGAGACCCAGTACTTC	CASTSQRGETQYF
.	TRBD2	TRBV19	TRBJ2-1	TGTGCCAGTAGACTGGGCGGGAGTGTCTCCTACAATGAGCAGTTCTTC	CASRLGGSVSYNEQFF
.	.	TRBV4-3	TRBJ2-3	TGCGCCAGCAGCCAAGCCGACCGGGGGTTCACAGATACGCAGTATTTT	CASSQADRGFTDTQYF
once	TRBD2	TRBV6-6	TRBJ2-7	TGTGCCAGCAGTTACACTAGCGGGAGTTACTACGAGCAGTACTTC	CASSYTSGSYYEQYF
.	TRBD1	TRBV7-6	TRBJ2-7	TGTGCCAGCAGCTTAGGGGACAGCCGGTGGAAAAGCTCCTACGAGCAGTACTTC	CASSLGDSRWKSSYEQYF
.	.	TRBV6-5	TRBJ2-7	TGTGCCAGCAGTTCGACAGGCTCCCTCTCCTACGAGCAGTACTTC	CASSSTGSLSYEQYF
.	.	TRBV30	TRBJ1-2	TGTGCCTGGCAACCGGGACAAAACTATGGCTACACCTTC	CAWQPGQNYGYTF
.	TRBD1	TRBV7-6	TRBJ2-1	TGTGCCAGCAGTTCAGGGGGATACAATGAGCAGTTCTTC	CASSSGGYNEQFF
.	.	TRBV9	TRBJ1-3	TGTGCCAGCAGCGTGGACAGCTCTGGAAACACCATATATTTT	CASSVDSSGNTIYF